This T cell receptor beta chain was found in a study of neurological immune-mediated disorders. TCRdb analysed the 5' RACE reads with MiXCR anew, one entry per CDR3 protein. There are fewer than 25,000 distinct CDR3 sequences in the sample; about 12% occur only once, and approximately 5.5% lies in the top ten. The CDR3 totals 13 residues. Looked up from germline, CDR1 is SGHVS and CDR2 is FQNEAQ. Comment on this clonotype: The junction shows a germline mismatch at one end, possibly a read error.

Time point noted: technical triplicate 1. Sorted libraries were derived from approximately 970,000 CD4+ or CD8+ T cells. Sequenced material: CD4+ T cells from blood. The V and J genes are TRBV7-8 and TRBJ2-3; D call uncertain. The sequence was obtained from a female donor with HTLV-1-associated myelopathy (HAM/TSP). CDR3: CAISHSPFDTQYF. As DNA, the CDR3 is TGTGCCATCAGCCATAGCCCATTCGATACGCAGTATTTT.